This T cell receptor (beta chain) was found in a study of cytomegalovirus exposure and HLA in healthy donors. For the study at large: The same platform used for the approximately 700 first-cohort repertoires was also used for the 120 or so validation repertoires, as a later analysis reported.

Study observations and caveats: In a later analysis, first-cohort TCR clusters were found to tend to co-occur in the approximately 120 validation repertoires. In vitro data verified three CMV-associated chains as specific for CMV antigens. Among TCR sequences, most were rare, though some public TCRs appeared in many donors.

Turning to this clone: What it recognizes is unknown.

Germline loops: CDR1 MNHEY, CDR2 SVGAGI. The CDR3 runs to 14 residues. V lost 0 bases and J 7 bases, leaving 10 bases between the germline ends. Generated by immunoSEQ multiplex PCR, the TCRdb table keeps only in-frame clones and is missing some. The sample has under 250,000 clones, roughly 80% seen once. The chain is built from TRBV6-5 and TRBJ1-5, with a possible D match to TRBD1 (5 bases). The receptor comes from a young woman in good health and CMV-seronegative. Sequencing was done on a sample of PBMCs. Here the CDR3 reads CASSYSGVGQPQHF. CDR3 DNA sequence: TGTGCCAGCAGTTACTCGGGGGTCGGACAGCCCCAGCATTTT.